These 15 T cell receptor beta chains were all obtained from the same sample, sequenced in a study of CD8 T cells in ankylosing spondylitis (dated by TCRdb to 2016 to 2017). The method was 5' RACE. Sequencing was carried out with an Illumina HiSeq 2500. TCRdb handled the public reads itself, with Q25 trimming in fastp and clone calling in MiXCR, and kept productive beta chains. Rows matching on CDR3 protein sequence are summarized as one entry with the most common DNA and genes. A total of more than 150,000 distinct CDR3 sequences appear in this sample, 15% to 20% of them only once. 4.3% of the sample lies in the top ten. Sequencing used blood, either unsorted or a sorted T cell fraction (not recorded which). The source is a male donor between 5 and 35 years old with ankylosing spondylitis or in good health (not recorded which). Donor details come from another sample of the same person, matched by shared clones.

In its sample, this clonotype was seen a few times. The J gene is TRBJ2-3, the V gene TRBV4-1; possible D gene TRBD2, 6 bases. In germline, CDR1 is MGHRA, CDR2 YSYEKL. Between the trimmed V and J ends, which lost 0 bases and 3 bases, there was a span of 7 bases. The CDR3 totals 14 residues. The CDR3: CASSQEGGTDTQYF. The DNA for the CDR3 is TGCGCCAGCAGCCAAGAGGGGGGAACAGATACGCAGTATTTT.

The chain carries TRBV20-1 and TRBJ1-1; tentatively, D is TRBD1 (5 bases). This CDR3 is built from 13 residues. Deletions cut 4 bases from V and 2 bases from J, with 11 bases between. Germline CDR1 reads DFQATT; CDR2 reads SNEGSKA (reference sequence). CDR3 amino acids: CSATRDRNTEAFF. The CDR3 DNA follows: TGCAGTGCTACCCGGGACCGCAACACTGAAGCTTTCTTT.

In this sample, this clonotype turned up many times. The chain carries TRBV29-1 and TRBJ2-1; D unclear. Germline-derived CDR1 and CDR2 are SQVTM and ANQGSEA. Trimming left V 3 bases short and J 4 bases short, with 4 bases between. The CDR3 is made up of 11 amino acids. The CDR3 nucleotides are TGCAGCGTTGAGCTATACAATGAGCAGTTCTTC. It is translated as CSVELYNEQFF.

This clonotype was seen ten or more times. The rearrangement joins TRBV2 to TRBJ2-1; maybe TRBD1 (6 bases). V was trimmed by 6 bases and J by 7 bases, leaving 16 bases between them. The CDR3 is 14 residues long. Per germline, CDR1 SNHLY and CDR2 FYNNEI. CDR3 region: CASRKDSGRNEQFF. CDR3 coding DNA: TGTGCCAGCAGGAAGGACAGCGGACGGAATGAGCAGTTCTTC.

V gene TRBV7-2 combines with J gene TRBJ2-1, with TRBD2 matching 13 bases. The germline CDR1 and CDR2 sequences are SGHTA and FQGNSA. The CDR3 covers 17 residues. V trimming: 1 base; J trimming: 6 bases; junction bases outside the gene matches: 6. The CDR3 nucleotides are TGTGCCAGCAGCTTAGTGACTAGCGGGAGGTTGGGCAATGAGCAGTTCTTC. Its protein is CASSLVTSGRLGNEQFF.

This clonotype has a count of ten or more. The DNA of the CDR3 is TGTGCCAGCAGCTTAGAGCAGGGGGGGAACGGGGAGCTGTTTTTT. Encoded protein: CASSLEQGGNGELFF. The chain carries TRBV7-2 and TRBJ2-2; D may be TRBD1 or TRBD2 (7 bases each). Germline values: CDR1 SGHTA, CDR2 FQGNSA. The V end was cut by 1 base, the J end by 7 bases, with 13 bases between. The CDR3 extends over 15 amino acids.

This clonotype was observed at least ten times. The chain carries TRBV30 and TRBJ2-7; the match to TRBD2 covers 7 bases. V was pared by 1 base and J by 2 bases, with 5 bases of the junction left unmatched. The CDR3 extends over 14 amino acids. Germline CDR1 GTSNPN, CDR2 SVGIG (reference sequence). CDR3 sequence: CAWSARGVPYEQYV. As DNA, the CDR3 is TGTGCCTGGAGTGCCCGGGGGGTTCCCTACGAGCAGTACGTC.

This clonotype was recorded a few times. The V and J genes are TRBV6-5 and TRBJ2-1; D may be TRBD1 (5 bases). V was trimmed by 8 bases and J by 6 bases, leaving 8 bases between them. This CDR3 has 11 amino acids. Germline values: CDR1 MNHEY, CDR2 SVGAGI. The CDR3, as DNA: TGTGCCAGCGGGCAGGGCAATGAGCAGTTCTTC. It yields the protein CASGQGNEQFF.

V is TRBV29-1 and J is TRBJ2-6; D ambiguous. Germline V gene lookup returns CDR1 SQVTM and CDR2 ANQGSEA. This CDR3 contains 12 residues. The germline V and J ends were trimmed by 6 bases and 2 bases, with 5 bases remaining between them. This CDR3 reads CSVATGANVLTF. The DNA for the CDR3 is TGCAGCGTAGCGACTGGGGCCAACGTCCTGACTTTC.

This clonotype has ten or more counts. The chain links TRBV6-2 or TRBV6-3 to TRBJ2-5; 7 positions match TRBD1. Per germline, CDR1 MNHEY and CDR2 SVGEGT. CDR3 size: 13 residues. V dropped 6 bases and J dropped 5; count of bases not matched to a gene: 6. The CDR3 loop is CASSIEQGETQYF. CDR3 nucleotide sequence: TGTGCCAGCAGCATAGAACAGGGGGAGACCCAGTACTTC.

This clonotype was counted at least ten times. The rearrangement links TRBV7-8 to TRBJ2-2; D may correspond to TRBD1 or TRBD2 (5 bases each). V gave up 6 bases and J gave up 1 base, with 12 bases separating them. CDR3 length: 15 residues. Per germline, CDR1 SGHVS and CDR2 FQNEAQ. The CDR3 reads CASSRGAQNTGELFF. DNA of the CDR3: TGTGCCAGCAGTCGAGGGGCCCAGAACACCGGGGAGCTGTTTTTT. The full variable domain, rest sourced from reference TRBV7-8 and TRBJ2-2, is GAGVSQSPRYKVAKRGQDVALRCDPISGHVSLFWYQQALGQGPEFLTYFQNEAQLDKSGLPSDRFFAERPEGSVSTLKIQRTQQEDSAVYLCASSRGAQNTGELFFGEGSRLTVL.

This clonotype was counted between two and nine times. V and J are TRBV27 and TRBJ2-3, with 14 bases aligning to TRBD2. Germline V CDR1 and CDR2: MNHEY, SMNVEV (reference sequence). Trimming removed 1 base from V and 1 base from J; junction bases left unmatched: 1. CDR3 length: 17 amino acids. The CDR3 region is CASSLLGLAGGTDTQYF. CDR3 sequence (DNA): TGTGCCAGCAGTTTATTGGGACTAGCGGGAGGCACAGATACGCAGTATTTT.

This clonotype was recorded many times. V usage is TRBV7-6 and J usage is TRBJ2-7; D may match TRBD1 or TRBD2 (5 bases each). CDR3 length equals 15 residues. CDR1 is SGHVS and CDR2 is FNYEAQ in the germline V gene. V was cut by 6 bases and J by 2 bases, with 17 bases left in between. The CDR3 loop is CASSWDRDSPYEQYF. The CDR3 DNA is TGTGCCAGCAGTTGGGACCGTGACTCTCCCTACGAGCAGTACTTC.

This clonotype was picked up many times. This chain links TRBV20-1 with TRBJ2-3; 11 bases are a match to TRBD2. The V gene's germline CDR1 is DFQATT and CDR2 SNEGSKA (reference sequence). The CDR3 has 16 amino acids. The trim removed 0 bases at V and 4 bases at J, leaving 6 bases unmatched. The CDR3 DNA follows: TGCAGTGCTAGAGATATAGCGGGAGGGTGGGCAGATACGCAGTATTTT. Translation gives CSARDIAGGWADTQYF.

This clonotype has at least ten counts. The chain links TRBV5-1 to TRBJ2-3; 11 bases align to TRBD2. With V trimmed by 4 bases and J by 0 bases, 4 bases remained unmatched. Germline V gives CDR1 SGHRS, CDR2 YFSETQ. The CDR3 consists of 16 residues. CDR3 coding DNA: TGCGCCAGCAGCGGGACTAGCGGCCCTAGCACAGATACGCAGTATTTT. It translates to CASSGTSGPSTDTQYF.